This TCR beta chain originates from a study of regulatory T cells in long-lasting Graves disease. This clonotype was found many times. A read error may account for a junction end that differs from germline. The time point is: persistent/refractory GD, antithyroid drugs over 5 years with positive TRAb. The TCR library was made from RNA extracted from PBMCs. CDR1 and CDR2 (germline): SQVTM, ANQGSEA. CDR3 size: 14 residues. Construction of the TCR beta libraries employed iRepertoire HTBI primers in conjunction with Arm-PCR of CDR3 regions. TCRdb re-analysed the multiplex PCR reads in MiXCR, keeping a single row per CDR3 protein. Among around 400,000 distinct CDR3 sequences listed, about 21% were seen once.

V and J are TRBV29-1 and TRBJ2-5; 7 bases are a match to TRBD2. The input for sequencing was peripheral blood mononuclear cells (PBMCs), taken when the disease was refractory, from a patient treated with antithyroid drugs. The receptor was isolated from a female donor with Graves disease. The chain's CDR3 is CSVEGGRTGGTQYF. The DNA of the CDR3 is TGCAGCGTCGAAGGTGGTCGCACGGGAGGGACCCAGTACTTC.